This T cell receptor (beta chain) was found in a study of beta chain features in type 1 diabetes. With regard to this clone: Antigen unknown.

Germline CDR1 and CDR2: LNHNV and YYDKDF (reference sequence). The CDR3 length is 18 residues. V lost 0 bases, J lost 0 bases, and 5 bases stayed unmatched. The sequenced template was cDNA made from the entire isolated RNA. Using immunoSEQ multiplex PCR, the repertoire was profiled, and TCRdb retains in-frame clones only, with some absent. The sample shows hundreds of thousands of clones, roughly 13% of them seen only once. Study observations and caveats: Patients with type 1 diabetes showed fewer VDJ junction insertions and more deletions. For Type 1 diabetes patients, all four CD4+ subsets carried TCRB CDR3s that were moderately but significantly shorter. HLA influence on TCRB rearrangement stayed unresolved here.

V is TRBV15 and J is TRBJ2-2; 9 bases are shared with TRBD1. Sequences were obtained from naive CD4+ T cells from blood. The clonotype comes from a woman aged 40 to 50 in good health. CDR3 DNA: TGTGCCACCAGCAGAGAGAGGGGGACAGGGTCGAACACCGGGGAGCTGTTTTTT. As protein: CATSRERGTGSNTGELFF.